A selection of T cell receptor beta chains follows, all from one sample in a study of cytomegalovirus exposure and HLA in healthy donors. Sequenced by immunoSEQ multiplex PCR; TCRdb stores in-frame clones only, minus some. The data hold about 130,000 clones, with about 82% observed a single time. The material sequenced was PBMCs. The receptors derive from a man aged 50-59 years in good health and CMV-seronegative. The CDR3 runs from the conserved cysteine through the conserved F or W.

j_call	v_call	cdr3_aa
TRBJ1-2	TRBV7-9	CSSSPTGTSRGYTF
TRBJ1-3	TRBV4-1	CASSQGTAYGVSSGNTIYF
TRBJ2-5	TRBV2	CASSVVGPQETQYF
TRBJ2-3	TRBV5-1	CASTPDRPADTQYF
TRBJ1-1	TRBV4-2	CASSPAKVRGDTEAFF
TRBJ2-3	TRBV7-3	CASSLSGFTDTQYF
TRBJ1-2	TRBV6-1	CASSEQGATNYGYTF
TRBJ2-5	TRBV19	CASSALAGGAGSQYF
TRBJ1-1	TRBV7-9	CASSSFDSRNTEAFF
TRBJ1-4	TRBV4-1	CASSRIPGQNNEKLFF
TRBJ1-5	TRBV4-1	CASSQGRPPGYSNQPQHF
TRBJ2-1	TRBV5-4	CASSPSSSGGVYNEQFF
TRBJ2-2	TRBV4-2	CASSLTGGNTGELFF
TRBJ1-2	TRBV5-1	CASSLGSRGDGYTF
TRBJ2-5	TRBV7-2	CASSLAPGGESQYF
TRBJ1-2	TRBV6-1	CASSDPRTGNYGYTF
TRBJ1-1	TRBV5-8	CASSKGQLNTEAFF
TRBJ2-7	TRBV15	CATSRGEVGAEQYF
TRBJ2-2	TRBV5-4	CASSTYTGELFF
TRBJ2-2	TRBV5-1	CASLPDRRTGELFF
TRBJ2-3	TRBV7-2	CASSLKGRGDITDTQYF
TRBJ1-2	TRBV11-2	CASSLDRWAYGYTF
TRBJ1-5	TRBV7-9	CASSLQGAIQPQHF
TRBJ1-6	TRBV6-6	CASSQTQGTYNSPLHF
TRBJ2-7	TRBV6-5	CASSPAGGVMREQYF
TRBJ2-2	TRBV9	CASSVPGQGITGELFF
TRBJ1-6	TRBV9	CASSVEEGPLHF
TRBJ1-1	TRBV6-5	CASTPRPGDTEAFF
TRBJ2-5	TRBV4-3	CASSQDVSGETQYF
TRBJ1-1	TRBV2	CASSPPNRENTEAFF
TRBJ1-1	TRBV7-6	CASSSTGFDTEAFF
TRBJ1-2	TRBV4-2	CASSLSPRAPGDGYTF
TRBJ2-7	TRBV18	CASSPEGAGEQYF
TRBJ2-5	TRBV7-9	CASSPMGQGGETQYF
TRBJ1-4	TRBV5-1	CASSSDRVGEKLFF
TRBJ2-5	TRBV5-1	CASSLAPGGGQETQYF
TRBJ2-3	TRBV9	CASSAGLADTQYF
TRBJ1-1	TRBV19	CASSRGVNTEAFF
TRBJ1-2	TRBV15	CATSRQTGNYGYTF
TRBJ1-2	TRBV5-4	CASSKRQDWGARYGYTF
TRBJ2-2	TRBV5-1	CASSTARRGTGELFF
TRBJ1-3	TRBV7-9	CASSFLQDRASSGNTIYF
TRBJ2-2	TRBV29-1	CSVGGLAGPGELFF
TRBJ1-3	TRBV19	CASSKSLSSGNTIYF
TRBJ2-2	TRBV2	CASSLGGGKTGELFF
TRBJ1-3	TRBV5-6	CASSWGASSGNTIYF
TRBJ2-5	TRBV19	CASSMPRGSGGETQYF
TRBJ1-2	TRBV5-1	CASSLIGGYGTGYTF
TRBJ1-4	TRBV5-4	CASSPDRAWANEKLFF
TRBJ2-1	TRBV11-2	CASSLLAGGEGNEQFF
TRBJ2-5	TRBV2	CASNPHVQGETQYF